The 26 T cell receptor delta chains given below trace back to one sample, sequenced in a study of gamma-delta chains in newborns, infants, children. TCRdb re-called clones from the reads using CATT. The sample has thousands of delta-chain clones; approximately 1.9% are singletons. Sequencing input: blood. These TCRs come from a child who was a newborn, infant or young child, either healthy, febrile or measles-vaccinated (not recorded which).

This clone is medium-sized (0.01 to 0.1%) within its sample. The same CDR3 also results from other DNA sequences found in this sample. This chain links TRDV2 with TRDJ3; 7 bases match TRDD3. The length of the CDR3 is 18 residues. The germline CDR1 and CDR2 sequences are GEAIGNYY and EKD. V shed 0 bases and J 1 base; nucleotides not matched to a gene: 5. The CDR3 spells CACDTAGGPSWDTRQMFF. CDR3 nucleotides: TGTGCCTGTGACACCGCTGGGGGTCCGTCCTGGGACACCCGACAGATGTTTTTC.

This clone was seen only a few times. The TCRdb protein comes from a much larger clone and disagrees with this DNA's translation at residue 18, likely due to a read error; the protein given here is derived from the DNA. The chain carries TRDV2 and TRDJ3, with TRDD3 matching over 9 bases. This CDR3 is 20 amino acids long. Germline CDR1 reads GEAIGNYY; CDR2 reads EKD. The CDR3 nucleotides are TGTGCCTGTGACACCGTACTGGGGGACCTTAGCTCCTGGGACACCCGACAGACGTTTTTC. It specifies CACDTVLGDLSSWDTRQTFF.

With regard to this clone: TCRdb records a much larger clone's protein for this DNA, with a difference at residue 6 that likely arises from a read error; the protein given is the translation of the DNA. J is TRDJ3 and V is TRDV2; 8 bases fit TRDD3. The CDR3 covers 20 residues. Germline CDR1 is GEAIGNYY and CDR2 is EKD. V lost 0 bases, J lost 0 bases, and 9 bases stayed unmatched. In nucleotides, the CDR3 is TGTGCCTGTGACACCGCGACACCGGGGGATATCTCCTGGGACACCCGACAGATGTTTTTC. Residues: CACDTATPGDISWDTRQMFF.

As regards this clone: The protein listed by TCRdb differs at residue 10 from the translated DNA, so the DNA translation is shown. This sequence joins TRDV2 and TRDJ3; TRDD3 matches 9 bases. The germline CDR1 and CDR2 sequences are GEAIGNYY and EKD. This CDR3 has 17 amino acids. The CDR3 DNA follows: TGTGCCTGTGACACGGGGATACGCTCCTTGGACACCCGACAGATGTTTTTC. This sequence encodes CACDTGIRSLDTRQMFF.

To note about this clone: TCRdb has a much larger clone's protein, which differs at residue 9 from the translation of this DNA, likely because of a read error; what is shown is the protein translated from the DNA. The chain carries TRDV2 and TRDJ3; 10 bases are shared with TRDD3. J gave up 3 bases and V 3 bases, and 10 bases lay outside the gene matches. Germline-derived CDR1 and CDR2 are GEAIGNYY and EKD. This CDR3 contains 19 residues. CDR3 sequence reads: CACDPTGGCVDWDTRQMFF. DNA of the CDR3: TGTGCCTGTGACCCTACTGGGGGATGCGTGGACTGGGACACCCGACAGATGTTTTTC.

Details on this clone: The amino acid sequence in TCRdb belongs to a much larger clone and departs from this DNA's translation at residue 12, likely a sequencing read error; the sequence shown is translated from the DNA. V usage is TRDV2 and J usage is TRDJ2; 11 nucleotides line up with TRDD3. The germline CDR1 and CDR2 sequences are GEAIGNYY and EKD. The CDR3 loop spans 15 amino acids. The CDR3 DNA sequence: TGTGCCTGTGACCCACTGGGGGATAAAGAGGCACACCTCTTCTTT. Encoded protein: CACDPLGDKEAHLFF.

This clone is labeled as large. The sample holds other DNA sequences that translate to the same CDR3. The rearrangement joins TRDV2 to TRDJ3; TRDD3 agrees at 9 bases. The CDR3 extends over 18 amino acids. V trimming: 0 bases; J trimming: 0 bases; junction bases outside the gene matches: 2. Germline CDR1 reads GEAIGNYY; CDR2 reads EKD. The CDR3 sequence: CACDTVLGDSWDTRQMFF. CDR3 sequence (DNA): TGTGCCTGTGACACCGTACTGGGGGACTCCTGGGACACCCGACAGATGTTTTTC.

As regards this clone: A clone one base away is much larger, so this may be a read error. The chain combines TRDV2 with TRDJ3, with TRDD3 matching 8 bases. V trimming: 2 bases; J trimming: 0 bases; junction bases outside the gene matches: 5. CDR3 length equals 18 residues. The V gene's germline CDR1 is GEAIGNYY and CDR2 EKD. The CDR3 nucleotides are TGTGCCTGTGACATACTGGGGGCTAACTCCTGGGACACCCGACAGATGTTTTTC. Residues: CACDILGANSWDTRQMFF.

Turning to this clone: The protein TCRdb lists belongs to a much larger clone and differs from this DNA's translation at residue 8, which points to a read error; the protein shown is made from the DNA. V usage is TRDV2 and J usage is TRDJ2; TRDD3 aligns across 7 bases. The CDR3 runs 18 residues. The trim removed 3 bases at V and 0 bases at J, leaving 12 bases unmatched. Germline loops: CDR1 GEAIGNYY, CDR2 EKD. The CDR3 protein is CACDPLGAMLSLTAQLFF. DNA for the CDR3: TGTGCCTGTGACCCCCTGGGGGCTATGCTCTCTTTGACAGCACAACTCTTCTTT.

To note about this clone: The same CDR3 arises from other DNA sequences in this sample as well. J is TRDJ3 and V is TRDV2; TRDD3 matches 8 bases. The CDR3 extends over 22 amino acids. Looked up from germline, CDR1 is GEAIGNYY and CDR2 is EKD. The J segment lost 5 bases and the V segment lost 2 bases, leaving 22 bases of the junction unmatched. CDR3 loop: CACDNLPGSTGGYVRDTRQMFF. The CDR3 DNA sequence: TGTGCCTGTGACAACCTCCCGGGGAGTACTGGGGGCTACGTCAGGGACACCCGACAGATGTTTTTC.

On this clone itself: The TCRdb protein comes from a much larger clone and disagrees with this DNA's translation at residue 10, likely due to a read error; the protein given here is derived from the DNA. The gene calls are TRDV2 and TRDJ2; 10 bases agree with TRDD3. CDR1 is GEAIGNYY and CDR2 is EKD in the germline V gene. This CDR3 is 15 amino acids long. The CDR3 protein is CACDTGGYLKAQLFF. In DNA, the CDR3 is TGTGCCTGTGACACTGGGGGATACTTGAAAGCACAACTCTTCTTT.

This clone is classed as medium-sized. This CDR3 is also generated by other DNA sequences in the sample. V gene TRDV2 combines with J gene TRDJ2, with 9 bases fitting TRDD3. V lost 0 bases to trimming and J lost 0 bases; unmatched junction nucleotides: 13. The germline V gene has CDR1 GEAIGNYY and CDR2 EKD. The CDR3 totals 20 residues. In nucleotides, the CDR3 is TGTGCCTGTGACACCGTAGGAATTATTACTGGGGGAGCTTTGACAGCACAACTCTTCTTT. It translates to CACDTVGIITGGALTAQLFF.

This clone was found a few times. A much larger clone lies one base from this, so it may be a read error. This chain links TRDV2 with TRDJ3; TRDD3 aligns across 10 bases. Germline assignment: CDR1 GEAIGNYY and CDR2 EKD. CDR3 length: 20 amino acids. For the CDR3, the DNA is TGTGCCTGTGACACCCTACTGGGGGATTCAAGCTCCTGGGACGCCCGACAGATGTTTTTC. Translation: CACDTLLGDSSSWDARQMFF.

This clone was seen only a few times. A much bigger clone sits one base away, suggesting this may be a read error. At the DNA level, this CDR3 is encoded by other sequences in the same sample as well. The chain employs TRDV2 and TRDJ2, with TRDD3 matching 10 bases. The length of the CDR3 is 14 residues. Germline values: CDR1 GEAIGNYY, CDR2 EKD. The CDR3 loop reads CACDILGDTAQLFF. The CDR3 nucleotides read TGTGCCTGTGACATTTTGGGGGATACAGCACAGCTCTTCTTT.

This clone was seen a handful of times. One junction end disagrees with the germline gene, perhaps due to a read error. The CDR3, as DNA: TGTGCCTTTAACAACCCCCCCCGTGGGTACCGCAGCTCCTGGGACACCCAACAGATGTTTTTC. This codes for CAFNNPPRGYRSSWDTQQMFF. The V call is TRDV3, the J call TRDJ3, with D possibly matching TRDD3 (5 bases). Per the germline V gene, CDR1 is TVYSNPD and CDR2 is GDNSRS (reference sequence). This CDR3 region has 21 residues.

A word on this clone: Just one base apart from a much larger clone, this may be a read error. Other DNA variants within this sample encode the same CDR3. The rearrangement uses TRDV2 and TRDJ3; a weak D match, TRDD3 (6 bases). The length of the CDR3 is 18 residues. In germline, CDR1 is GEAIGNYY, CDR2 EKD. The ends were cut back, 1 base at V and 2 bases at J, with 14 bases in the middle. CDR3 nucleotides: TGTGCCTGTGACACGGCTGGTGGATACCCCTGGGACACCCGACAGATGTTTTTC. Protein product: CACDTAGGYPWDTRQMFF.

This clone was recorded a few times. The junction and the germline gene differ at one end; a read error may be behind it. The identical CDR3 is also encoded by other nucleotide sequences in the sample. This chain connects TRDV2 to TRDJ3, with D perhaps TRDD3 (6 bases). This CDR3 contains 19 residues. From germline, CDR1 is GEAIGNYY and CDR2 EKD. The CDR3 region is CACDTGWGSISWDTRQMFF. The DNA of the CDR3 is TGTGCCTGTGACACCGGATGGGGGTCAATCTCCTGGGACACCCGGCAGATGTTTTTC.

Notes on this clone: The amino acid sequence in TCRdb belongs to a much larger clone and departs from this DNA's translation at residue 3, likely a sequencing read error; the sequence shown is translated from the DNA. The chain has TRDV2 and TRDJ3, with D possibly being TRDD3 (5 bases). Germline lookup yields CDR1 GEAIGNYY and CDR2 EKD. The CDR3 sequence is 14 residues long. The DNA of the CDR3 is TGTGCCTATGACGTACTGGGGGACACCCGACAGATGTTTTTC. Translation gives CAYDVLGDTRQMFF.

In its sample, this clone was seen a few times. For this DNA, TCRdb reports the protein of a much larger clone, which diverges at residue 11, most likely from a read error; the protein presented here is translated directly from the DNA. The V call is TRDV2, the J call TRDJ3; 12 bases map to TRDD3. Germline V gives CDR1 GEAIGNYY, CDR2 EKD. The CDR3 runs 17 residues. The CDR3, as DNA: TGTGCCTGTGACTATACTGGGGGATACTGGGGCACCCGACAGATGTTTTTC. Its translation: CACDYTGGYWGTRQMFF.

This clone was picked up many times. A much larger clone lies one base from this, so it may be a read error. The sample holds other DNA sequences that translate to the same CDR3. The rearrangement joins TRDV2 to TRDJ2; 10 nucleotides match TRDD3. This CDR3 has 16 amino acids. Germline CDR1 is GEAIGNYY and CDR2 is EKD. The CDR3 bases are TGTGCCTGTGACACCGTGGGGGATACTTTGACAGCGCAACTCTTCTTT. It specifies CACDTVGDTLTAQLFF.

A remark on this clone: This DNA's translation and the protein TCRdb lists, from a much larger clone, do not match at residue 5, likely due to a read error; the protein shown is translated from the DNA. V gene TRDV2 combines with J gene TRDJ2; 7 bases line up with TRDD3. The CDR3 has 18 amino acids. V dropped 3 bases and J dropped 3; count of bases not matched to a gene: 15. CDR1 GEAIGNYY and CDR2 EKD come from the germline V gene. The CDR3 protein is CACDAVGGLVGVTAQLFF. In DNA form, the CDR3 reads TGTGCCTGTGACGCCGTTGGGGGACTGGTAGGGGTGACAGCACAACTCTTCTTT.

On this clone itself: The TCRdb protein comes from a much larger clone and disagrees with this DNA's translation at residue 4, likely due to a read error; the protein given here is derived from the DNA. The chain links TRDV2 to TRDJ3; 13 bases fit TRDD3. Germline lookup yields CDR1 GEAIGNYY and CDR2 EKD. The CDR3 has 18 amino acids. The V segment lost 5 bases and the J segment 0 bases; nucleotides outside the gene matches: 3. CDR3 in DNA: TGTGCCTGTGGCACTGGGGGATACGGCTCCTGGGACACCCGACAGATGTTTTTC. This encodes CACGTGGYGSWDTRQMFF.

This clone is medium-sized. This rearrangement joins TRDV2 to TRDJ2, with TRDD3 matching 11 bases. V dropped 0 bases and J dropped 2; count of bases not matched to a gene: 7. This CDR3 spans 18 amino acids. Germline V lookup: CDR1 GEAIGNYY, CDR2 EKD. Here the CDR3 reads CACDTVLGDNKLTAQLFF. In DNA form, the CDR3 reads TGTGCCTGTGACACCGTACTGGGGGATAATAAATTGACAGCACAACTCTTCTTT.

By sample fraction, this clone is medium-sized. This rearrangement joins TRDV2 to TRDJ3, with D maybe TRDD3 (5 bases). CDR1 GEAIGNYY and CDR2 EKD come from the germline V gene. V was trimmed by 0 bases and J by 5 bases, leaving 7 bases between them. This CDR3 has 15 residues. The CDR3 DNA reads TGTGCCTGTGACACCGTACTGGGGGACACCCGACAGATGTTTTTC. Its translation is CACDTVLGDTRQMFF.

Of note for this clone: This may be a read error: a much more frequent sequence differs by one nucleotide. Other nucleotide sequences in the sample specify the same CDR3. This chain links TRDV2 with TRDJ3; maybe TRDD3 (5 bases). Germline V gene lookup returns CDR1 GEAIGNYY and CDR2 EKD. This CDR3 is 18 amino acids long. V lost 0 bases to trimming and J lost 1 base, with 12 bases between them. CDR3 sequence (DNA): TGTGCCTGTGACACCGGGGGGTATAGGTCCTGGGACACCCGACAGATGTTTTTC. It encodes CACDTGGYRSWDTRQMFF.

This clone was observed a few times. One end of the junction is discordant with germline, which a read error may explain. Other DNA variants within this sample encode the same CDR3. The CDR3 nucleotides read TGTGCCTGTGACTCGATACTACTGGGGGATACCTCCTGGGACACCCGCCAGATGTTTTTC. This gives the protein CACDSILLGDTSWDTRQMFF. The rearrangement joins TRDV2 to TRDJ3; TRDD3 matches 12 bases. CDR1 is GEAIGNYY, CDR2 EKD, per germline. The CDR3 has 20 residues.